A selection of T cell receptor beta chains follows, all from one sample in a study of blood T cell repertoires in COVID-19. Data came from immunoSEQ multiplex PCR; TCRdb stores just in-frame clones and leaves some out. The table has approximately 220,000 clones, approximately 86% seen once. Sequenced input: PBMCs or T cells enriched from blood (not recorded which). These receptors were collected from a woman aged 30 to 39 who had been exposed to COVID-19. CDR3s include the opening cysteine and the closing phenylalanine or tryptophan. D genes are given only for firm matches. Clone size is stated in some rows and not others, as once, few, many or a class when expanded.

TRBV9,TRBJ1-2,NA,TRBD1,CASTRQGAGGYTF,TGTGCCAGCACCCGACAGGGGGCGGGTGGCTACACCTTC
TRBV19,TRBJ2-1,NA,TRBD1,CASSIRGQGARLFF,TGTGCCAGTAGTATTAGGGGACAGGGGGCTCGACTGTTCTTC
TRBV5-1,TRBJ2-4,NA,NA,CASSFEGSNIQYF,TGCGCCAGCAGCTTCGAGGGATCCAACATTCAGTACTTC
TRBV7-2,TRBJ2-7,once,NA,CASSVGGIGVSYEQYF,TGTGCCAGCAGCGTCGGCGGGATTGGAGTCTCCTACGAGCAGTACTTC
TRBV18,TRBJ1-2,NA,TRBD1,CASSPTGGGYGYTF,TGTGCCAGCTCGCCCACAGGGGGCGGCTATGGCTACACCTTC
TRBV2,TRBJ1-1,NA,TRBD1,CASSGFEGAGTEAFF,TGTGCCAGCAGTGGGTTCGAGGGGGCGGGCACTGAAGCTTTCTTT
TRBV6-1,TRBJ1-1,NA,NA,CASSEQGLNTEAFF,TGTGCCAGCAGTGAACAGGGGTTGAACACTGAAGCTTTCTTT
TRBV2,TRBJ1-3,NA,NA,CATYSRVSENTIYF,TGTGCCACTTACTCCAGGGTTTCAGAAAACACCATATATTTT
TRBV18,TRBJ2-5,NA,NA,CASSLMEDGETQYF,TGTGCCAGCTCACTGATGGAGGACGGGGAGACCCAGTACTTC
TRBV18,TRBJ2-3,NA,NA,CASSPTSQDTQYF,TGTGCCAGCTCACCGACTAGTCAAGATACGCAGTATTTT
TRBV12-3/TRBV12-4,TRBJ2-1,NA,NA,CASSLGTYNEQFF,TGTGCCAGCAGTTTGGGCACTTACAATGAGCAGTTCTTC
TRBV7-2,TRBJ1-2,NA,TRBD1,CASSNQQGANYGYTF,TGTGCCAGCAGCAACCAACAGGGGGCTAACTATGGCTACACCTTC
TRBV29-1,TRBJ1-2,NA,NA,CSVDEVRGGGYTF,TGCAGCGTTGATGAGGTCCGGGGGGGCGGCTACACCTTC
TRBV14,TRBJ2-1,NA,NA,CASSQRGGYNEQFF,TGTGCCAGCAGCCAACGGGGAGGCTACAATGAGCAGTTCTTC
TRBV24-1,TRBJ1-2,NA,TRBD1,CATSASATRDRDGYTF,TGTGCCACCAGTGCCTCCGCGACCCGGGACAGAGATGGCTACACCTTC
TRBV11-2,TRBJ2-2,NA,NA,CASSPVHVNTGELFF,TGTGCCAGCAGCCCAGTCCATGTAAACACCGGGGAGCTGTTTTTT
TRBV19,TRBJ2-1,NA,NA,CASTPVSRGGNEQFF,TGTGCCAGTACCCCCGTCTCTAGGGGTGGAAATGAGCAGTTCTTC
TRBV3-1/TRBV3-2,TRBJ2-1,NA,NA,CASSQRGEQFF,TGTGCCAGCAGCCAGCGCGGCGAGCAGTTCTTC
TRBV5-6,TRBJ1-2,few,NA,CASRRGETSGYTF,TGTGCCAGTAGACGAGGGGAGACTAGCGGCTACACCTTC